This T cell receptor beta chain was sequenced in a study of T-cell memory formation after mild COVID-19. TCRdb itself ran the 5' RACE reads through MiXCR, one entry per CDR3 protein. The profile shows 150,000 to 200,000 distinct CDR3 sequences, roughly 31% of them singletons. This CDR3 has 16 amino acids. The germline V gene encodes CDR1 LGHNA and CDR2 YNFKEQ. The ends lost 0 bases at V and 8 bases at J; junction bases unmatched: 8. Points from the study as a whole: Among CD4+ contracting clones, most were CM and EM, and CD8+ ones EMRA.

This clonotype was detected only a few times. The antigen remains unidentified. This TCR was sampled from an adult woman who had mild COVID-19 (a few samples of this study predate the infection). Cell type and time point are not known. The V and J genes are TRBV4-2 and TRBJ2-1, with 9 bases identical to TRBD2. Sequenced input: PBMCs or a T cell subset sorted from them (not recorded which). The CDR3 DNA reads TGTGCCAGCAGCCAAGATGGTCTAGCGGGAAGGGATGAGCAGTTCTTC. Amino acids: CASSQDGLAGRDEQFF.